Listed below are T cell receptor beta chains from one sample, sequenced in a study of cytomegalovirus exposure and HLA in healthy donors. Data came from immunoSEQ multiplex PCR; TCRdb stores just in-frame clones and leaves some out. The data hold roughly 150,000 clones, with 82% observed a single time. Sequencing used PBMCs. These receptors all stem from a girl aged 5 to 17 in good health and CMV-seropositive. CDR3s include the opening cysteine and the closing phenylalanine or tryptophan. Fields, in order: CDR3 length, clone size, D gene, J gene, V gene, CDR3 DNA, CDR3 protein. A D gene is named only where the DNA matches it firmly. Size values are once, few and many counts, or a class for expanded clones, and some rows have none.

14 . . TRBJ2-2 TRBV10-1 TGCGCCAGCCGGGTTAACTTGAACACCGGGGAGCTGTTTTTT CASRVNLNTGELFF
14 few . TRBJ1-2 TRBV6-5 TGTGCCAGCAGTCCTTACGACAGGTTCTATGGCTACACCTTC CASSPYDRFYGYTF
17 . TRBD1 TRBJ2-2 TRBV5-4 TGTGCCAGCAGCGGAGGACAGGGATCACATCGGACCGGGGAGCTGTTTTTT CASSGGQGSHRTGELFF
15 . TRBD1 TRBJ1-2 TRBV23-1 TGCGCCAGCAGTCATTCAGGGGGCGCCCCTTATGGCTACACCTTC CASSHSGGAPYGYTF
15 once TRBD1 TRBJ2-2 TRBV27 TGTGCCAGCAGTTCGGGACAGGGGGTGATGGGGGAGCTGTTTTTT CASSSGQGVMGELFF
14 . TRBD2 TRBJ2-1 TRBV6-1 TGTGCCAGCAGCGACGGACTAGCGGACAATGAGCAGTTCTTC CASSDGLADNEQFF
15 . . TRBJ1-1 TRBV6-5 TGTGCCAGCAGTTACATGTTGACAGGTTTTACTGAAGCTTTCTTT CASSYMLTGFTEAFF
14 . TRBD1 TRBJ1-5 TRBV19 TGTGCCAGTACTACAGGGGGCCTCAATCAGCCCCAGCATTTT CASTTGGLNQPQHF
15 . . TRBJ2-2 TRBV5-4 TGTGCCAGCAGCTTGGTTGGTTCGGGGTTGTGGGAGCTGTTTTTT CASSLVGSGLWELFF
16 . TRBD1 TRBJ1-1 TRBV28 TGTGCCAGCAGTTTCAGGGGGCTCTTGGTGAACACTGAAGCTTTCTTT CASSFRGLLVNTEAFF
15 . . TRBJ2-3 TRBV5-1 TGCGCCAGCAGCTTGCAGGGCTCCCCCACAGATACGCAGTATTTT CASSLQGSPTDTQYF
15 . . TRBJ1-4 TRBV19 TGTGCCAGTACCTCACTAAGGGGTACTCGTGAAAAACTGTTTTTT CASTSLRGTREKLFF
15 . . TRBJ2-5 TRBV6-4 TGTGCCAGCAGTGAAGCGACAGGCAGCCAAGAGACCCAGTACTTC CASSEATGSQETQYF
16 . TRBD2 TRBJ2-1 TRBV5-4 TGTGCCAGCAGCTTGAACTTAGCGGGGGGTTACAATGAGCAGTTCTTC CASSLNLAGGYNEQFF
14 once . TRBJ2-3 TRBV5-1 TGCGCCAGCAGCTTGGACAGTAGCACAGATACGCAGTATTTT CASSLDSSTDTQYF
12 . . TRBJ2-5 TRBV2 TGTGCCAGCAGTGAGGAGGGCGAGACCCAGTACTTC CASSEEGETQYF
11 . . TRBJ2-5 TRBV20-1 TGCAGTGCCGAGTACCAAGAGACCCAGTACTTC CSAEYQETQYF
14 . . TRBJ2-7 TRBV13 TGTGCCAGCAGCTTACGAAGGGGCCCCTACGAGCAGTACTTC CASSLRRGPYEQYF
12 once TRBD1 TRBJ1-4 TRBV7-9 TGTGCCAGCAGCGGGGACAGAGGAAAACTGTTTTTT CASSGDRGKLFF
16 . TRBD1 TRBJ2-7 TRBV19 TGTGCCAGTAGTCCTGAATCCGGGACAGAACATTACGAGCAGTACTTC CASSPESGTEHYEQYF
16 . TRBD1 TRBJ2-7 TRBV27 TGTGCCAGCAGTTCCCTCAGGGGGCGATATAGCTACGAGCAGTACTTC CASSSLRGRYSYEQYF
14 once . TRBJ1-1 TRBV30 TGTGCCTGGACCCCGTCTGATCCAGGGACTGAAGCTTTCTTT CAWTPSDPGTEAFF
15 once . TRBJ1-3 TRBV7-3 TGTGCCAGCAGCTTAATTGGGGGGGAAGGAAACACCATATATTTT CASSLIGGEGNTIYF
21 once . TRBJ2-3 TRBV7-6 TGTGCCAGCAGCTTAATTGGATTTAATGCGACAACAGGGCTTAGCACAGATACGCAGTATTTT CASSLIGFNATTGLSTDTQYF
16 . . TRBJ1-2 TRBV15 TGTGCCACCAGCAGAGATCGCGGGGCCTCCAGCTATGGCTACACCTTC CATSRDRGASSYGYTF
14 once . TRBJ1-5 TRBV9 TGTGCCAGCAGCGTAGGACAGTTCAATCAGCCCCAGCATTTT CASSVGQFNQPQHF
14 few TRBD1 TRBJ1-5 TRBV2 TGTGCCAGCAACCCAGGACAGGGGGAACAGCCCCAGCATTTT CASNPGQGEQPQHF
15 . . TRBJ1-1 TRBV19 TGTGCCAGTAGTGGAGAAACAGGTTTAGACACTGAAGCTTTCTTT CASSGETGLDTEAFF
15 once TRBD1 TRBJ2-5 TRBV6-1 TGTGCCAGCAGTACGGACAGGACCAAGGGAGAGACCCAGTACTTC CASSTDRTKGETQYF
15 . . TRBJ1-5 TRBV9 TGTGCCAGCAGCGTAGTAGGGGCCCTAAATCAGCCCCAGCATTTT CASSVVGALNQPQHF
17 . . TRBJ2-1 TRBV29-1 TGCAGCGTTGATAGATCGAGCGGAGACTACAATATGAATGAGCAGTTCTTC CSVDRSSGDYNMNEQFF
15 . TRBD2 TRBJ2-3 TRBV5-1 TGCGCCAGCAGCAAGCGGGGGTCTAGCACAGATACGCAGTATTTT CASSKRGSSTDTQYF
15 . TRBD1 TRBJ1-2 TRBV7-9 TGTGCCAGCAGCTCGCCGACAGGGATCAACTATGGCTACACCTTC CASSSPTGINYGYTF
16 . . TRBJ2-1 TRBV4-1 TGCGCCAGCAGCCAAGAGGATAGGTCGGGTTACAATGAGCAGTTCTTC CASSQEDRSGYNEQFF
17 few TRBD2 TRBJ2-3 TRBV4-2 TGTGCCAGCAGCCAAGTGTTTGGCGGGGGGGCCGCAGATACGCAGTATTTT CASSQVFGGGAADTQYF
17 . TRBD1 TRBJ2-2 TRBV28 TGTGCCAGCAGTTTACTCTTCAGGGGGATTAACACCGGGGAGCTGTTTTTT CASSLLFRGINTGELFF
11 . TRBD2 TRBJ2-5 TRBV20-1 TGCAGTGCTAGTTCAGCGGGGACCTTATACTTC CSASSAGTLYF
14 once TRBD2 TRBJ2-7 TRBV6-4 TGTGCCAGCAGTGCGTTCGCGGGGGCCTACGAGCAGTACTTC CASSAFAGAYEQYF
18 . TRBD1 TRBJ2-3 TRBV11-3 TGTGCCAGCAGCCAAACCGGACAGGACTCATATCGCACAGATACGCAGTATTTT CASSQTGQDSYRTDTQYF
15 . TRBD1 TRBJ2-7 TRBV28 TGTGCCAGCAGTTTAAGTAGGACAGGGACCTACGAGCAGTACTTC CASSLSRTGTYEQYF
15 few TRBD1 TRBJ2-3 TRBV13 TGTGCCAGCAGCTTGGGACAGCTACGCACAGATACGCAGTATTTT CASSLGQLRTDTQYF
15 . TRBD1 TRBJ1-2 TRBV5-4 TGTGCCAGCAGATGGACAGGCGGATCGGGCTATGGCTACACCTTC CASRWTGGSGYGYTF
15 . TRBD2 TRBJ2-1 TRBV2 TGTGCCAGCTTCCTCAGCGGGAACTCCTACAATGAGCAGTTCTTC CASFLSGNSYNEQFF
19 once TRBD1 TRBJ1-2 TRBV6-1 TGTGCCAGCAGTGAACCATCAGGACAGGCTGGAGGAGCTAACTATGGCTACACCTTC CASSEPSGQAGGANYGYTF
16 . TRBD1 TRBJ1-2 TRBV28 TGTGCCAGCAGTTTAGGGCCCGCCGGGACAGGATATGGCTACACCTTC CASSLGPAGTGYGYTF
13 . TRBD2 TRBJ2-5 TRBV12-5 TGTGCTAGTGTTGCTAGCGGGTCGGAGACCCAGTACTTC CASVASGSETQYF
19 . TRBD2 TRBJ2-3 TRBV28 TGTGCCAGCAGTTTACTGCGACTAGCGGGGGGGCCCGGCACAGATACGCAGTATTTT CASSLLRLAGGPGTDTQYF
14 . . TRBJ2-7 TRBV5-1 TGCGCCAGCAGCTTGGGACGGGAGTCCTACGAGCAGTACTTC CASSLGRESYEQYF
13 . . TRBJ1-2 TRBV6-5 TGTGCCAGCAGTTACAACAGAAACTATGGCTACACCTTC CASSYNRNYGYTF
15 once TRBD1 TRBJ2-7 TRBV6-5 TGTGCCAGCAGAAAAGACAGGGGGCGATGGTACGAGCAGTACTTC CASRKDRGRWYEQYF
11 once . TRBJ1-1 TRBV20-1 TGCAGTGCGGTGGGGGGCACTGAAGCTTTCTTT CSAVGGTEAFF
14 . TRBD1 TRBJ2-1 TRBV13 TGTGCCAGCATCTTGACAGGGGTCCACAATGAGCAGTTCTTC CASILTGVHNEQFF
17 . TRBD2 TRBJ2-2 TRBV5-1 TGCGCCAGCAGCTTTGGTCTAGCGGGAGTGGTCCCCGGGGAGCTGTTTTTT CASSFGLAGVVPGELFF
14 few TRBD2 TRBJ2-1 TRBV5-1 TGCGCCAGCAGCTATAGCGGGGGGTACAATGAGCAGTTCTTC CASSYSGGYNEQFF